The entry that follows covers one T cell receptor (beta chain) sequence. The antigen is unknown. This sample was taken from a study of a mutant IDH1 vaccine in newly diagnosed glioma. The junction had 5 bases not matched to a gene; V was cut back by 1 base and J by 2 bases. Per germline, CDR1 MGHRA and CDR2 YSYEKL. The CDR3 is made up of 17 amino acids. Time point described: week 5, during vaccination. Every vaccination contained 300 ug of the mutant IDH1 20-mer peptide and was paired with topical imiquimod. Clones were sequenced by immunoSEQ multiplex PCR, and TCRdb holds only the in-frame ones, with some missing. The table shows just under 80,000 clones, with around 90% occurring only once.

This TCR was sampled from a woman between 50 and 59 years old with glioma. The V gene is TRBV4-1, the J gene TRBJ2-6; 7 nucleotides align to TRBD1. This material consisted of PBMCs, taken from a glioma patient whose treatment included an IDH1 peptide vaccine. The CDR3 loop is CASSQGGRGPGANVLTF. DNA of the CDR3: TGCGCCAGCAGCCAAGGGGGTAGGGGGCCTGGGGCCAACGTCCTGACTTTC.